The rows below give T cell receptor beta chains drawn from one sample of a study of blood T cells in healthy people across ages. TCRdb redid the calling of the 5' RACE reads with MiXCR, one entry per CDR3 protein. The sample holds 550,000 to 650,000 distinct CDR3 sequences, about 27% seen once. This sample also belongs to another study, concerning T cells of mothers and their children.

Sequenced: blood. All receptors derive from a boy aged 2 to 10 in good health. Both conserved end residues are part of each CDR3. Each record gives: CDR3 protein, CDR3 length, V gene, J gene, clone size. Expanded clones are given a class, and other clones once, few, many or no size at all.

CDR3: CSARVGRRSSYNEQFF
length: 16
V: TRBV20-1
J: TRBJ2-1
size: once

CDR3: CASSAGQGAGYGYTF
length: 15
V: TRBV7-6
J: TRBJ1-2
size: few

CDR3: CASSLAPLGAYEQYF
length: 15
V: TRBV11-2
J: TRBJ2-7
size: few

CDR3: CASSHRGPLETQYF
length: 14
V: TRBV12-3/TRBV12-4
J: TRBJ2-5
size: few

CDR3: CSAFDDGRGRTDTQYF
length: 16
V: TRBV20-1
J: TRBJ2-3
size: -

CDR3: CASSQVVTGVVYGYTF
length: 16
V: TRBV3-1
J: TRBJ1-2
size: few

CDR3: CASSYQTSGGTDTQYF
length: 16
V: TRBV3-1
J: TRBJ2-3
size: -

CDR3: CAGSKTSGRVRETQYF
length: 16
V: TRBV27
J: TRBJ2-5
size: -

CDR3: CASSQDRRETQYF
length: 13
V: TRBV4-2
J: TRBJ2-5
size: -

CDR3: CASSVSVGQGYEQFF
length: 15
V: TRBV9
J: TRBJ2-1
size: few

CDR3: CASRPGTATNEKLFF
length: 15
V: TRBV2
J: TRBJ1-4
size: -

CDR3: CATSRRQGVGNEQFF
length: 15
V: TRBV15
J: TRBJ2-1
size: few

CDR3: CSARIAGAFQETQYF
length: 15
V: TRBV20-1
J: TRBJ2-5
size: few

CDR3: CASSPGAGGHQETQYF
length: 16
V: TRBV18
J: TRBJ2-5
size: few

CDR3: CASSQGVGRYEQYF
length: 14
V: TRBV3-1
J: TRBJ2-7
size: few

CDR3: CASSEPRALRRTF
length: 13
V: TRBV6-1
J: TRBJ1-2
size: few

CDR3: CASNRPFF
length: 8
V: TRBV27
J: TRBJ2-1
size: once

CDR3: CASSLRGGYDGRIPHEQYF
length: 19
V: TRBV28
J: TRBJ2-7
size: -

CDR3: CASSQYPGVSETQYF
length: 15
V: TRBV3-1
J: TRBJ2-5
size: -

CDR3: CASRSPGGGTHF
length: 12
V: TRBV6-5
J: TRBJ1-5
size: -

CDR3: CASSGTEDGYTF
length: 12
V: TRBV5-1
J: TRBJ1-2
size: many

CDR3: CSARDQGTGRETQYF
length: 15
V: TRBV20-1
J: TRBJ2-5
size: few

CDR3: CSVEAAGGIYEQYF
length: 14
V: TRBV29-1
J: TRBJ2-7
size: many

CDR3: CASSRADRGHGYTF
length: 14
V: TRBV7-8
J: TRBJ1-2
size: -

CDR3: CASSMDRGGQPQHF
length: 14
V: TRBV7-2
J: TRBJ1-5
size: -

CDR3: CASSLLWAPLHF
length: 12
V: TRBV28
J: TRBJ1-6
size: -

CDR3: CASKFEGVGETQYF
length: 14
V: TRBV2
J: TRBJ2-5
size: -

CDR3: CSVEQGNSPLHF
length: 12
V: TRBV29-1
J: TRBJ1-6
size: -

CDR3: CASSAAGLDYEQYF
length: 14
V: TRBV7-8
J: TRBJ2-7
size: few

CDR3: CASSSLGGRGTGELFF
length: 16
V: TRBV13
J: TRBJ2-2
size: -

CDR3: CASSLSRTGQLNYGYTF
length: 17
V: TRBV7-8
J: TRBJ1-2
size: few

CDR3: CASSVGQGWEQYF
length: 13
V: TRBV19
J: TRBJ2-7
size: -

CDR3: CASSDRAGGEAFF
length: 13
V: TRBV6-4
J: TRBJ1-1
size: few

CDR3: CASSYSTGFTEAFF
length: 14
V: TRBV6-6
J: TRBJ1-1
size: few

CDR3: CASRSLSLSSYNEQFF
length: 16
V: TRBV6-5
J: TRBJ2-1
size: few

CDR3: CAITEEQGALKDGYTF
length: 16
V: TRBV6-1
J: TRBJ1-2
size: -

CDR3: CASSLRINGYTF
length: 12
V: TRBV12-3/TRBV12-4
J: TRBJ1-2
size: -

CDR3: CAISESLRNTIYF
length: 13
V: TRBV10-3
J: TRBJ1-3
size: -

CDR3: CASRPRISVRANVLTF
length: 16
V: TRBV2
J: TRBJ2-6
size: few

CDR3: CASSLGRAAGELFF
length: 14
V: TRBV28
J: TRBJ2-2
size: many

CDR3: CASSQERGPGQVLGYTF
length: 17
V: TRBV4-3
J: TRBJ1-2
size: -

CDR3: CASSLGASQYF
length: 11
V: TRBV7-9
J: TRBJ2-7
size: -

CDR3: CASSLVGGDGSYEQYF
length: 16
V: TRBV7-9
J: TRBJ2-7
size: -

CDR3: CASSLGTGSNEKLFF
length: 15
V: TRBV7-6
J: TRBJ1-4
size: few

CDR3: CASRETGGEQYF
length: 12
V: TRBV2
J: -
size: -

CDR3: CASSSPTGEPYEQYF
length: 15
V: TRBV6-2/TRBV6-3
J: TRBJ2-7
size: few

CDR3: CSARAPGGIQYF
length: 12
V: TRBV20-1
J: TRBJ2-4
size: -

CDR3: CASSQQNYGGHNEQFF
length: 16
V: TRBV4-3
J: TRBJ2-1
size: -

CDR3: CASSLAPGETYEQYF
length: 15
V: TRBV7-8
J: TRBJ2-7
size: -

CDR3: CASSPSYGREGQETQYF
length: 17
V: TRBV7-9
J: TRBJ2-5
size: few

CDR3: CAWSLGSYNSPLHF
length: 14
V: TRBV30
J: TRBJ1-6
size: few

CDR3: CSARGDRTSQETQYF
length: 15
V: TRBV20-1
J: TRBJ2-5
size: -

CDR3: CSASRGRDNEQFF
length: 13
V: TRBV20-1
J: -
size: -

CDR3: CASSPQGQYEQYF
length: 13
V: TRBV5-6
J: TRBJ2-7
size: -

CDR3: CASSSHRGVTTDTQYF
length: 16
V: TRBV12-3/TRBV12-4
J: TRBJ2-3
size: -

CDR3: CASRDGAGPSGYEQYF
length: 16
V: TRBV5-1
J: TRBJ2-7
size: -

CDR3: CASSFQGPTEAFF
length: 13
V: TRBV12-3/TRBV12-4
J: TRBJ1-1
size: -

CDR3: CSVPSYNEQFF
length: 11
V: TRBV29-1
J: -
size: many

CDR3: CASSVELGGSYNEQFF
length: 16
V: TRBV9
J: TRBJ2-1
size: few

CDR3: CSVEDQREARNEQFF
length: 15
V: TRBV29-1
J: -
size: -